This T cell receptor beta chain was documented in a study of early T cells in non-severe SARS-CoV-2 infection. Whole-study context: Sequencing was performed on bulk RNA from unsorted whole blood, leaving chains unpaired. Study-wide results and caveats: Anti-spike CD8 specificities were favored by VDJdb matching, whose results missed private and CD4 specificities.

The CDR3 has 13 residues. The germline gives CDR1 LGHDT, CDR2 YNNKEL (reference sequence). The V and J ends lost 5 bases and 5 bases, in that order; junction bases with no gene match: 5. This clonotype was seen at least ten times. The target antigen is unknown. The TCR library protocol was used to attach unique molecular identifiers. These identifiers were attached to individual cDNA molecules. TCRdb re-called the 5' RACE reads through MiXCR, storing one row per CDR3 protein. The table has about 55,000 distinct CDR3 sequences, about 6.4% seen once. The material sequenced was whole blood, taken at baseline. The TCR comes from an adult who was a healthcare worker with PCR-confirmed SARS-CoV-2 infection or an uninfected control (not recorded which). This chain uses TRBV3-1 with TRBJ2-7, with TRBD1 matching over 8 bases. The CDR3 DNA reads TGTGCCAGCAGCAGGACAGGGTACGACGAGCAGTACTTC. Its protein product is CASSRTGYDEQYF.